Detailed here is one TCR beta chain. This entry is derived from a study of cytomegalovirus exposure and HLA in healthy donors. The PCR employed 60 Vbeta primers together with 13 Jbeta primers. TCRdb keeps only in-frame clones here, not all; method: immunoSEQ multiplex PCR. The sample has about 150,000 clones, 80% seen once. The V gene's germline CDR1 is SGDLS and CDR2 YYNGEE. This CDR3 contains 20 residues. The trim removed 2 bases at V and 1 base at J, leaving 11 bases unmatched. The specimen was PBMCs. The rearrangement links TRBV9 to TRBJ2-6; 11 positions agree with TRBD2. This sequence originates from a woman between 45 and 60 years old in good health and CMV-seropositive. The CDR3 region is CASSVPRVAGGLSGANVLTF. As DNA, the CDR3 is TGTGCCAGCAGCGTCCCCCGTGTAGCGGGGGGGCTATCTGGGGCCAACGTCCTGACTTTC.